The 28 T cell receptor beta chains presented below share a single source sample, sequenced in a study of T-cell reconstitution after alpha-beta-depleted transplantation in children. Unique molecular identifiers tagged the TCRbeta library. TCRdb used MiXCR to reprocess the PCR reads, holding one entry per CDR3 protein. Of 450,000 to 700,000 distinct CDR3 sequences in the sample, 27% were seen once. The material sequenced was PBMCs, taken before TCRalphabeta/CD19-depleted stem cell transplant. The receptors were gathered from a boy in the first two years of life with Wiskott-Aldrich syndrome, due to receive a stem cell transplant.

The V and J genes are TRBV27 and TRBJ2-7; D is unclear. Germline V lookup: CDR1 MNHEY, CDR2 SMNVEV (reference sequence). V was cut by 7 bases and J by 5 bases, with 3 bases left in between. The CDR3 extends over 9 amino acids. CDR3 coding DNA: TGTGCCAGCAAGAACGAGCAGTACTTC. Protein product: CASKNEQYF.

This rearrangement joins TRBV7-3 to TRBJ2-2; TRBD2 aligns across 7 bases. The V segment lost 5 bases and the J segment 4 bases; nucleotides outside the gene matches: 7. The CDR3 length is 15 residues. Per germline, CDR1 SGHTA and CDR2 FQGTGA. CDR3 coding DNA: TGTGCCAGCAGCCAAAGCGGGATGGTCACCGGGGAGCTGTTTTTT. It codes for CASSQSGMVTGELFF.

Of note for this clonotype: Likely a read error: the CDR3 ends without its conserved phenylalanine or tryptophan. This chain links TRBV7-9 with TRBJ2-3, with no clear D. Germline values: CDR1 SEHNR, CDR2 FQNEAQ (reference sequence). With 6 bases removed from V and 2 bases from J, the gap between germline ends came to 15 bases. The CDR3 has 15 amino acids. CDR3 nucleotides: TGTGCCAGCAGTTTGGACCTGGAAGTCACAGATACGCAGTATTCT. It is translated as CASSLDLEVTDTQYS.

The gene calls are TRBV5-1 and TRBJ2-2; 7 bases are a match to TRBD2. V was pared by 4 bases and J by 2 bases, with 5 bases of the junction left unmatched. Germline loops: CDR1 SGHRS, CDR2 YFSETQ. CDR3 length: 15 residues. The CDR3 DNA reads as TGCGCCAGCAGCGGGCTAGCGGTAAACACCGGGGAGCTGTTTTTT. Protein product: CASSGLAVNTGELFF.

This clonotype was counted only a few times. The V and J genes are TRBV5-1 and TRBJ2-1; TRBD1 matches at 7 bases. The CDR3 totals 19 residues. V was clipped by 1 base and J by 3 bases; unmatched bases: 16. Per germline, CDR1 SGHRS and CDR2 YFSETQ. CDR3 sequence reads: CASSLRGGNKGALYNEQFF. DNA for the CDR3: TGCGCCAGCAGCTTGCGTGGCGGAAACAAGGGGGCCCTCTACAATGAGCAGTTCTTC.

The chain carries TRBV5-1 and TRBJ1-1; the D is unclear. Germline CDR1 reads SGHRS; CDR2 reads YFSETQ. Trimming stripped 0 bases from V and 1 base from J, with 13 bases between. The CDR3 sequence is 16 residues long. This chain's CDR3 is CASSLAIQNGNTEAFF. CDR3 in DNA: TGCGCCAGCAGCTTGGCCATTCAGAACGGGAACACTGAAGCTTTCTTT.

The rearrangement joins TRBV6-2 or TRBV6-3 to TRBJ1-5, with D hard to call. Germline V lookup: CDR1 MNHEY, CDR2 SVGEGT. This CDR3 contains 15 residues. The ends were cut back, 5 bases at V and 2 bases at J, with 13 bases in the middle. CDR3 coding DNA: TGTGCCAGCAGTACTTGGGCTGGGGGCAATCAGCCCCAGCATTTT. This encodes CASSTWAGGNQPQHF.

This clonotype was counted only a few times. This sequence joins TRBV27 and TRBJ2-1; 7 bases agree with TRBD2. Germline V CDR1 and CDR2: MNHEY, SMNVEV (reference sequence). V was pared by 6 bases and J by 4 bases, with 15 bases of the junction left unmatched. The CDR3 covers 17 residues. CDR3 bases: TGTGCCAGCAGGTACTTCGGGGCGGGAGCGTTATACAATGAGCAGTTCTTC. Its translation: CASRYFGAGALYNEQFF.

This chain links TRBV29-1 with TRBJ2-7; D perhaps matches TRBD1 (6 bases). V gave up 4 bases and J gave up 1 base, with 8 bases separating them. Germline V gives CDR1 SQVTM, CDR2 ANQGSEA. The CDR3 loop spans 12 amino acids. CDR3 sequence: CSVVGQSYEQYF. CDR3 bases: TGCAGCGTTGTAGGACAGTCCTACGAGCAGTACTTC.

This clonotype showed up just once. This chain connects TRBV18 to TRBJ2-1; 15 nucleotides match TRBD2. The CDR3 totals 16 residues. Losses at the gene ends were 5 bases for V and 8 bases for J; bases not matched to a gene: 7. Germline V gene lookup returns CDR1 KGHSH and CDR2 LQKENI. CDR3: CASSGLAGGPNDEQFF. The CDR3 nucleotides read TGTGCCAGCTCAGGACTAGCGGGAGGGCCTAATGATGAGCAGTTCTTC.

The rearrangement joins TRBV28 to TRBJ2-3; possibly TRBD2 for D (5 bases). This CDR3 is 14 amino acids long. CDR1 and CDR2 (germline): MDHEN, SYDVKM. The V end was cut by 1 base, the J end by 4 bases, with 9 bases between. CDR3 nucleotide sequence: TGTGCCAGCAGTTTATTTGGTAGCGCAGATACGCAGTATTTT. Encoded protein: CASSLFGSADTQYF.

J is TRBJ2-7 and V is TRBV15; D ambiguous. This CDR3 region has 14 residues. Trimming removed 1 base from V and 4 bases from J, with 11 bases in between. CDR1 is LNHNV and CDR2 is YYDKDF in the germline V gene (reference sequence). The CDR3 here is CATSRVDTYYEQYF. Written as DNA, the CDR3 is TGTGCCACCAGCAGAGTCGACACCTATTACGAGCAGTACTTC.

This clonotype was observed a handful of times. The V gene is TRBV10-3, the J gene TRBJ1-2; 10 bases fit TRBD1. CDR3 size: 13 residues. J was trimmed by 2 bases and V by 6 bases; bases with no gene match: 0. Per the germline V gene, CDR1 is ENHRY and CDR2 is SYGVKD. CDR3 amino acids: CAIRGQGNYGYTF. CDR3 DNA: TGTGCCATCAGGGGACAGGGGAACTATGGCTACACCTTC.

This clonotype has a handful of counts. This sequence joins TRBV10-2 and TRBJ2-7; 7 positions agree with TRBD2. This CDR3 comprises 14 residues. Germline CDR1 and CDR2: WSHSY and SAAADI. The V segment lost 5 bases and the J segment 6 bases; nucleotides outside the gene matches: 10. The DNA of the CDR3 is TGCGCCAGCAGTAGGTGGGAGGGCACGGGCGAGCAGTACTTC. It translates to CASSRWEGTGEQYF.

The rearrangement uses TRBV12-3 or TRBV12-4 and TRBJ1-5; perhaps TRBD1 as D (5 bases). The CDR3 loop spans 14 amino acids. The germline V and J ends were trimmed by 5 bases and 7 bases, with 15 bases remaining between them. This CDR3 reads CASSALVKGQPQHF. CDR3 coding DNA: TGTGCCAGCAGTGCGCTAGTAAAGGGGCAGCCCCAGCATTTT.

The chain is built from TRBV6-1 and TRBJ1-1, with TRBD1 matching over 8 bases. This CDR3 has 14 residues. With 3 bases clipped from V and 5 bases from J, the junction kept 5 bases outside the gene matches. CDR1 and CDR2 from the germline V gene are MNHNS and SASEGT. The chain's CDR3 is CASSEDRVRTEAFF. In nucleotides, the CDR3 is TGTGCCAGCAGTGAGGACAGGGTGCGGACTGAAGCTTTCTTT.

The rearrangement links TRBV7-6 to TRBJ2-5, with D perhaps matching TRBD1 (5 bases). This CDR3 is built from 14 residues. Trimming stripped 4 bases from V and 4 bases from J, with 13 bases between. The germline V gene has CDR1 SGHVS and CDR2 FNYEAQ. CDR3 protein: CASSSQGFGETQYF. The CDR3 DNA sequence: TGTGCCAGCAGCTCTCAGGGTTTTGGAGAGACCCAGTACTTC.

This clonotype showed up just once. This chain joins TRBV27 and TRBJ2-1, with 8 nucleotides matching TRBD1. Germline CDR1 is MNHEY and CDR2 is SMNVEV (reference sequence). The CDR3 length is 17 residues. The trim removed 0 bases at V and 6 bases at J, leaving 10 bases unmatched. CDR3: CASSLSSGQGAINEQFF. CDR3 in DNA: TGTGCCAGCAGTTTATCCTCAGGGCAGGGGGCTATCAATGAGCAGTTCTTC.

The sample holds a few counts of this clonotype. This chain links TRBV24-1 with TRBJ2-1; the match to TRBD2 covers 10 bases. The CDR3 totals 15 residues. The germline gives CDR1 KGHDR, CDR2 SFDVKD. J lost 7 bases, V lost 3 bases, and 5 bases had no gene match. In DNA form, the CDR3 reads TGTGCCACCAGTGATCCTAGCGGGAGAAGGAATGAGCAGTTCTTC. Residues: CATSDPSGRRNEQFF.

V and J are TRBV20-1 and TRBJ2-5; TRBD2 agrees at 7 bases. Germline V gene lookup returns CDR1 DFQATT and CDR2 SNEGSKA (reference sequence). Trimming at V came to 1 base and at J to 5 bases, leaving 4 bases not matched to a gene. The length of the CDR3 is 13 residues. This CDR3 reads CSARGEGHETQYF. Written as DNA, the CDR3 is TGCAGTGCTAGAGGGGAGGGGCACGAGACCCAGTACTTC.

CDR3 coding DNA: TGTGCCAGCAGCCCCTTCGCGGCTGGGGCCAACGTCCTGACTTTC. Translating it yields CASSPFAAGANVLTF. The V gene is TRBV7-2, the J gene TRBJ2-6; D uncertain. The CDR3 sequence is 15 residues long. The V and J ends lost 5 bases and 2 bases respectively, with 10 bases between them. Germline assignment: CDR1 SGHTA and CDR2 FQGNSA.

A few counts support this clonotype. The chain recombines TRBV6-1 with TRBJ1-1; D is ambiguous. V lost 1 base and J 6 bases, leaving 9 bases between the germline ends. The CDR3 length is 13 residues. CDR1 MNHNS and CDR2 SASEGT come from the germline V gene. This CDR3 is CASSEVLESEAFF. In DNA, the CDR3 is TGTGCCAGCAGTGAAGTCTTGGAGTCTGAAGCTTTCTTT.

The DNA of the CDR3 is TGTGCCAGCAGCGGGCTCTCGACTAGCGGGATCCACAATGAGCAGTTCTTC. Its protein is CASSGLSTSGIHNEQFF. The gene calls are TRBV9 and TRBJ2-1; TRBD2 aligns across 11 bases. CDR3 length: 17 amino acids. Germline V gene data show CDR1 as SGDLS and CDR2 as YYNGEE. V shed 3 bases and J 5 bases; nucleotides not matched to a gene: 10.

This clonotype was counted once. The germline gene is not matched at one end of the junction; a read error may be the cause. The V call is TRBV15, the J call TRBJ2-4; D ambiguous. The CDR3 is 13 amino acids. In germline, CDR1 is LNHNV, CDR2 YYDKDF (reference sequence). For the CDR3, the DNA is TGTGCCACCAGCATGTTAGCCAAAAACAGTCAGTACTTC. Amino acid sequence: CATSMLAKNSQYF. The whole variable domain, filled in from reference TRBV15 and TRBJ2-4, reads DAMVIQNPRYQVTQFGKPVTLSCSQTLNHNVMYWYQQKSSQAPKLLFHYYDKDFNNEADTPDNFQSRRPNTSFCFLDIRSPGLGDTAMYLCATSMLAKNSQYFGAGTRLSVL.

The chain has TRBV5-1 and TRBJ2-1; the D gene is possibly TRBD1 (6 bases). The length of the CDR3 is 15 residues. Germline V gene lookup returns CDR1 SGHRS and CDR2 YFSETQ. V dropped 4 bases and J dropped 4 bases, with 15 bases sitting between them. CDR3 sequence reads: CASSEQGPLYNEQFF. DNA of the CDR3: TGCGCCAGCAGCGAACAGGGACCCCTTTACAATGAGCAGTTCTTC.

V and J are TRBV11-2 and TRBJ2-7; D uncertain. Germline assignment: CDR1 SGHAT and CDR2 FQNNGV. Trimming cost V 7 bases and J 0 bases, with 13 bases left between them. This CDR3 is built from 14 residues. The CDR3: CASKVSLSSYEQYF. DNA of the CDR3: TGTGCCAGCAAGGTTTCTCTAAGCTCCTACGAGCAGTACTTC.

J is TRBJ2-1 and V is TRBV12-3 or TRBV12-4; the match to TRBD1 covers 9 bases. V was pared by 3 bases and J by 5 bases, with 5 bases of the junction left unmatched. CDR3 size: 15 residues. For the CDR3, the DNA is TGTGCCAGCAGTTTGTACAGGGGGCTCAACAATGAGCAGTTCTTC. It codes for CASSLYRGLNNEQFF.

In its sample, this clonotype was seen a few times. CDR3 amino acids: CSALYAETQYF. CDR3 DNA sequence: TGCAGTGCCCTCTATGCGGAGACCCAGTACTTC. The chain recombines TRBV20-1 with TRBJ2-5; D not certain. Germline V gene sequence: CDR1 DFQATT, CDR2 SNEGSKA (reference sequence). The CDR3 loop spans 11 amino acids. The germline V and J ends were trimmed by 6 bases and 5 bases, with 10 bases remaining between them.